This T cell receptor beta chain was sequenced in a study of T cells in Graves' hyperthyroidism and ophthalmopathy. Germline V gene data show CDR1 as LNHDA and CDR2 as SQIVND (reference sequence). The CDR3 sequence is 16 residues long. The V and J ends lost 2 bases and 7 bases respectively, with 18 bases between them. Researchers amplified the TCR beta CDR3 regions from RNA transcripts. The TCR CDR3 was amplified in a first-round RT-PCR using the HTBI primer set. TCRdb reanalysed the multiplex PCR reads using MiXCR and keeps one entry per CDR3 protein. The repertoire consists of 500,000 to 750,000 distinct CDR3 sequences, with 11% to 15% occurring once and the leading ten covering over 6%. With respect to this clonotype: What it binds is not known.

Findings of the study overall: Blood shared most expanded thyroid clonotypes above 0.001.

The receptor comes from a woman between 18 and 29 years old with Graves' ophthalmopathy. This chain joins TRBV19 and TRBJ1-5; perhaps TRBD1 as D (5 bases). What was sequenced was blood. This CDR3 reads CASSITVGRVDQPQHF. The CDR3 DNA follows: TGTGCCAGTAGTATAACGGTCGGCAGGGTAGACCAGCCCCAGCATTTT.